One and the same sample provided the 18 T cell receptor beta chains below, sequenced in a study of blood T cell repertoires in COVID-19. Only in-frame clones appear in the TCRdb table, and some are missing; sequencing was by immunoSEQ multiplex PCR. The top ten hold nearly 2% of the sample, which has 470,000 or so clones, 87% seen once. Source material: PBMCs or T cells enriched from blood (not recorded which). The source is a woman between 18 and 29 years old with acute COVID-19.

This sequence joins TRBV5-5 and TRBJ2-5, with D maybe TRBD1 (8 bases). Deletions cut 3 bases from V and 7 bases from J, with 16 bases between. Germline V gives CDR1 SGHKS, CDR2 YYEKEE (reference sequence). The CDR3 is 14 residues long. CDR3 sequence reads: CASSSQTGEGTQYF. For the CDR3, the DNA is TGTGCCAGCAGCTCTCAGACAGGGGAGGGGACCCAGTACTTC.

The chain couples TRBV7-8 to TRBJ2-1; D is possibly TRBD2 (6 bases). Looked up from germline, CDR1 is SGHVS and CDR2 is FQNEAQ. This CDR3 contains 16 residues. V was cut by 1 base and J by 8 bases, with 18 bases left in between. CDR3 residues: CASSLDNLARLDEQFF. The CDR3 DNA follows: TGTGCCAGCAGCTTAGATAATCTAGCGAGGTTGGATGAGCAGTTCTTC.

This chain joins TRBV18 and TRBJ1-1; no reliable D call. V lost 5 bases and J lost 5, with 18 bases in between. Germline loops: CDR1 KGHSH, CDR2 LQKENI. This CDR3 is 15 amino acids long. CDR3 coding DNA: TGTGCCAGCTCATCAACATCGGGAAGAGGGACTGAAGCTTTCTTT. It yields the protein CASSSTSGRGTEAFF.

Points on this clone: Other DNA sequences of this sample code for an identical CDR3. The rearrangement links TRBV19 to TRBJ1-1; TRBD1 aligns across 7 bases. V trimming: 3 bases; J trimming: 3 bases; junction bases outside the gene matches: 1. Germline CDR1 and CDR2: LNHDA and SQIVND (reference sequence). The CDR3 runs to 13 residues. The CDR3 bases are TGTGCCAGTAGTATCGACAGGGACACTGAAGCTTTCTTT. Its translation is CASSIDRDTEAFF.

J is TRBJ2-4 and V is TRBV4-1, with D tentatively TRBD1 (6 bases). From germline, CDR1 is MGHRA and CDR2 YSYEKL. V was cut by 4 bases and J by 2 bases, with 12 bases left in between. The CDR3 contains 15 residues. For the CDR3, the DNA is TGCGCCAGCAGCCGGGACATGGGTTCCAAAAACATTCAGTACTTC. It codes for CASSRDMGSKNIQYF.

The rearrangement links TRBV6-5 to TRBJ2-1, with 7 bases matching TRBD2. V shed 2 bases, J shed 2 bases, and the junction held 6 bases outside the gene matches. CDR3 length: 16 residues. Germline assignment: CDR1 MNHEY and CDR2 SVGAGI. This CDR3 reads CASSYRAGLTYNEQFF. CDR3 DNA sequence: TGTGCCAGCAGTTACAGGGCGGGACTAACCTACAATGAGCAGTTCTTC.

CDR3 DNA sequence: TGTGCCAGCACCCCGACAGGGATCGTGGGTGGATCACCCCTCCACTTT. Its translation: CASTPTGIVGGSPLHF. The rearrangement uses TRBV7-2 and TRBJ1-6; 7 nucleotides line up with TRBD1. Trimming took 7 bases from V and 10 from J; bases not matched to a gene: 16. Germline V gives CDR1 SGHTA, CDR2 FQGNSA. This CDR3 has 16 residues.

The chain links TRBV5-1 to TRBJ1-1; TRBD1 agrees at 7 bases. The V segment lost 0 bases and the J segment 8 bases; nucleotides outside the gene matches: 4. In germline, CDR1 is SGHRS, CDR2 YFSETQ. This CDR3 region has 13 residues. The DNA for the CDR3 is TGCGCCAGCAGCTTGGCCCTACAGGGGGAAGCTTTCTTT. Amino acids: CASSLALQGEAFF.

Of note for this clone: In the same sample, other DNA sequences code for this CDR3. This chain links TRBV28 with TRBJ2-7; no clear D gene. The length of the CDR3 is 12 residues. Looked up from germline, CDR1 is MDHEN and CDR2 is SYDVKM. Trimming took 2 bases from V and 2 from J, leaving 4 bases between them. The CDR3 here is CASSLRAYEQYF. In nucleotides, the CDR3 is TGTGCCAGCAGTTTACGCGCCTACGAGCAGTACTTC.

The CDR3 DNA is TGTGCCAGTAGCGTCGGACAGGAGAATTCACCCCTCCACTTT. Amino acids: CASSVGQENSPLHF. This sequence joins TRBV19 and TRBJ1-6; 7 bases align to TRBD1. CDR1 and CDR2 from the germline V gene are LNHDA and SQIVND (reference sequence). Trimming took 6 bases from V and 7 from J; bases not matched to a gene: 6. The CDR3 totals 14 residues.

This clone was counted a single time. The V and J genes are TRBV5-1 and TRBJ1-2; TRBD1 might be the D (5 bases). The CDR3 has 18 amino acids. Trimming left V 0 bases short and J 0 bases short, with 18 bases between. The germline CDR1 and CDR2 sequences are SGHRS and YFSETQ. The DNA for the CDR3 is TGCGCCAGCAGCTTGGATGGCACGCGGGGCCTAGCTAACTATGGCTACACCTTC. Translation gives CASSLDGTRGLANYGYTF. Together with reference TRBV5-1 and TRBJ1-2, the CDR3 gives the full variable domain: KAGVTQTPRYLIKTRGQQVTLSCSPISGHRSVSWYQQTPGQGLQFLFEYFSETQRNKGNFPGRFSGRQFSNSRSEMNVSTLELGDSALYLCASSLDGTRGLANYGYTFGSGTRLTVV.

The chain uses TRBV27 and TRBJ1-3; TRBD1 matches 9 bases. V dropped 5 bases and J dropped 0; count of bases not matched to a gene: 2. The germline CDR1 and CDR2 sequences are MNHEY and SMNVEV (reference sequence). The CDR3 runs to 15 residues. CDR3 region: CASSTGGPSGNTIYF. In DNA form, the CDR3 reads TGTGCCAGCAGTACAGGGGGCCCCTCTGGAAACACCATATATTTT.

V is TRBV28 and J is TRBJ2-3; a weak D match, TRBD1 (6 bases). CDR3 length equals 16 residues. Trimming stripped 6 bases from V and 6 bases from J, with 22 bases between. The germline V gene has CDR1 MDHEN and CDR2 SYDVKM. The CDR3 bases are TGTGCCAGCAGCAGGGACACCTCTCAACCTCTGGATACGCAGTATTTT. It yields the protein CASSRDTSQPLDTQYF. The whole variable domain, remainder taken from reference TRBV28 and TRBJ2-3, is DVKVTQSSRYLVKRTGEKVFLECVQDMDHENMFWYRQDPGLGLRLIYFSYDVKMKEKGDIPEGYSVSREKKERFSLILESASTNQTSMYLCASSRDTSQPLDTQYFGPGTRLTVL.

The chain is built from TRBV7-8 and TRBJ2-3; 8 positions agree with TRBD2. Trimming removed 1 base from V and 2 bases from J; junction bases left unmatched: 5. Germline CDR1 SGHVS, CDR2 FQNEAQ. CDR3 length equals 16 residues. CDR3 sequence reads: CASSLVTSGPTDTQYF. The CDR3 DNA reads TGTGCCAGCAGCTTAGTAACTAGCGGCCCCACAGATACGCAGTATTTT.

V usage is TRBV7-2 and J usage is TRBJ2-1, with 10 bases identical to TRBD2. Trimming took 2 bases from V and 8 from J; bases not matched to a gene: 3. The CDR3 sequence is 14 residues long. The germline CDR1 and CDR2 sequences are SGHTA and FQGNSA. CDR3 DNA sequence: TGTGCCAGCAGCTTAAAGCTAGCGGGAGATGAGCAGTTCTTC. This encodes CASSLKLAGDEQFF.

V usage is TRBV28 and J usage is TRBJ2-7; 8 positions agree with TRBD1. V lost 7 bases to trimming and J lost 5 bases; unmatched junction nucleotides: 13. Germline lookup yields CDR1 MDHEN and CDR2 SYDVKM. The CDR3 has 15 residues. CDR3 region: CASNTQGAGSDEQYF. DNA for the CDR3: TGTGCCAGCAATACCCAGGGGGCAGGGTCGGACGAGCAGTACTTC.

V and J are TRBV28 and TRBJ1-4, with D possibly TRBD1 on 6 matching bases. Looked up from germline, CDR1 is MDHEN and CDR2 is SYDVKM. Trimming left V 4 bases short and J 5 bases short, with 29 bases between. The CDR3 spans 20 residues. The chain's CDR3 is CASSSNLQGGHGLLNEKLFF. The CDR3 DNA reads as TGTGCCAGCAGTTCGAACCTACAGGGTGGGCATGGTTTGTTGAATGAAAAACTGTTTTTT.

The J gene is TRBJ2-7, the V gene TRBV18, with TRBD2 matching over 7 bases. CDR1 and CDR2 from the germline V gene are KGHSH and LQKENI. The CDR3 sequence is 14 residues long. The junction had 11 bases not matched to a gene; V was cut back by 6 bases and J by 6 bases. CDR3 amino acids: CASSPGGGIGEQYF. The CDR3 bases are TGTGCCAGCTCTCCTGGGGGGGGGATCGGCGAGCAGTACTTC. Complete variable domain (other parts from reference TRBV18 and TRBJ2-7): NAGVMQNPRHLVRRRGQEARLRCSPMKGHSHVYWYRQLPEEGLKFMVYLQKENIIDESGMPKERFSAEFPKEGPSILRIQQVVRGDSAAYFCASSPGGGIGEQYFGPGTRLTVT.